Below are 4 T cell receptor beta chains sequenced from a single sample in a study of cytomegalovirus exposure and HLA in healthy donors. Amplification used 60 Vbeta primers and 13 Jbeta primers. Using immunoSEQ multiplex PCR, the repertoire was profiled, and TCRdb retains in-frame clones only, with some absent. The data contain 100,000 to 150,000 clones, roughly 85% of them singletons. The sequencing sample was made of PBMCs. These receptor sequences come from a woman aged 40 to 50 in good health and CMV-seropositive.

The rearrangement links TRBV11-2 to TRBJ2-1, with 12 bases fitting TRBD1. Trimming cost V 8 bases and J 4 bases; bases outside gene matches: 15. Germline assignment: CDR1 SGHAT and CDR2 FQNNGV. CDR3 length: 18 residues. The CDR3 region has the DNA TGTGCCAGCCATTGGAGGGGACAGGGGGCGCAGGGGTACAATGAGCAGTTCTTC. This gives the protein CASHWRGQGAQGYNEQFF.

The rearrangement links TRBV29-1 to TRBJ1-2; a weak D match, TRBD1 (5 bases). The CDR3 spans 15 residues. V was trimmed by 0 bases and J by 4 bases, leaving 15 bases between them. Germline V gene lookup returns CDR1 SQVTM and CDR2 ANQGSEA. The CDR3 spells CSVEDQGPLRYGYTF. The DNA of the CDR3 is TGCAGCGTTGAAGATCAGGGTCCTCTTCGCTATGGCTACACCTTC.

The chain links TRBV4-1 to TRBJ2-7; a weak D match, TRBD2 (6 bases). The CDR3 is made up of 16 amino acids. Trimming took off 4 bases at V and 1 base at J, with 17 bases between the two ends. Looked up from germline, CDR1 is MGHRA and CDR2 is YSYEKL. CDR3 bases: TGCGCCAGCAGCCCTCATCCCCTTAGCGGATCCTACGAGCAGTACTTC. Amino acids: CASSPHPLSGSYEQYF.

The gene calls are TRBV5-1 and TRBJ1-1, with 7 positions matching TRBD1. CDR3 length equals 15 residues. The germline V gene has CDR1 SGHRS and CDR2 YFSETQ. V was clipped by 3 bases and J by 4 bases; unmatched bases: 9. The CDR3 region is CASSSTGALGTEAFF. CDR3 coding DNA: TGCGCCAGCAGCTCCACAGGGGCCTTGGGCACTGAAGCTTTCTTT.